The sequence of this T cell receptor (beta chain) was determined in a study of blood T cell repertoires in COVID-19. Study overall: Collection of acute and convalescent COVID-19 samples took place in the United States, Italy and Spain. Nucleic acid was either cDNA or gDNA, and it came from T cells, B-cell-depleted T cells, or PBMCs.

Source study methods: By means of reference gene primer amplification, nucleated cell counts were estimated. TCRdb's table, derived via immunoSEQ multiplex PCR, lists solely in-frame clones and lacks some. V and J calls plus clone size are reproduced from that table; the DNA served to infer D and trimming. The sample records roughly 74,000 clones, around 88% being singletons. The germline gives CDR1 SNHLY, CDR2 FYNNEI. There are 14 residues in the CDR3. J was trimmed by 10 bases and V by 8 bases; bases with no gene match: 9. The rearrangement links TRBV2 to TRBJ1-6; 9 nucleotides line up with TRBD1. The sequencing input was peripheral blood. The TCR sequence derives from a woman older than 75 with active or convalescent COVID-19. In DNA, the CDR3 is TGTGCCAGCGGGGGAACAGGGGGCCGGTCACCCCTCCACTTT. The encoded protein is CASGGTGGRSPLHF.